This T cell receptor (beta chain) stems from a study of blood T cell repertoires in COVID-19 (dated by TCRdb to the early 2020s). About the full investigation: Samples covering the acute and convalescent phases of COVID-19 were provided by collaborators in the United States, Italy and Spain. The repertoires were released in a freely available public database meant as a resource for research on the immune response to SARS-CoV-2. Deeply sampled blood TCRbeta repertoires from subjects exposed to, actively infected with, or recovered from COVID-19 were included in the dataset. The sample metadata nearly always contained a de-identified subject ID, COVID-19 status, age in years and sex. Where available, HLA class I and class II types were taken from metadata supplied by the sample provider and were not determined by assay-based typing. Samples were obtained from the ongoing ImmuneRACE study (first 160 participants) and from about 1,300 subjects provided by 6 global collaborators. The prospective study material was composed of cDNA or gDNA derived from T cells, B-cell-depleted T cells, or PBMCs.

TCRbeta CDR3 regions were amplified from genomic DNA by means of the immunoSEQ Assay, a bias-controlled multiplex PCR. The source study handled its data this way. Nucleated cell counts per sample were estimated from amplification of reference gene primers within the assay. To quantify the absolute abundance of each unique TCRbeta CDR3 rearrangement, sequence reads were collapsed and filtered. For each sample, productive Simpson clonality was calculated as the square root of Simpson's diversity index over productive rearrangements. This is the immuneACCESS table as TCRdb keeps it, with only in-frame sequences that have V and J called. A part of the clones is gone; compared with another copy, unresolved V genes explain less than half, and the rest is unexplained. V, J and clone size were drawn from that table, and D and trimming were deduced from the DNA. This sample gives about 170,000 clones in total; roughly 88% of them show up just once. Approximately 7% of the sample is in the top ten clones.

The study at large found these results: The quantity of clinical and demographic metadata differed by source and by participant and was supplied without curation.

In Seattle, one collaborating source enrolled patients while the infection was active and tracked those patients longitudinally over the course of disease. The collaborating institutions used their own protocols to collect whole blood in K2EDTA tubes. For TCRbeta analysis, collaborators shipped samples as frozen whole blood, isolated PBMCs, or DNA extracted from either of those sample types. To note about this clone: Its specific antigen is unknown. There are no base qualities to consult, and no much larger clone falls within one base.

The clonotype originates from a man older than 75 with COVID-19, enrolled during active disease. The sample was peripheral blood.

The DNA sequence is given as TGCGCCAGCAGCTTGGGGCGGGGGGACGGCTCCAATGAGCAGTTCTTC. This gives the protein CASSLGRGDGSNEQFF. In this chain, TRBV5-1 is recombined with TRBJ2-1; TRBD2 aligns with 8 central bases. The CDR3 contains 16 residues, cysteine and phenylalanine counted. The kept DNA is CDR3 alone, 48 bases in frame from the first base. The junction shows trimming of 0 bases on V and 6 bases on J, and the gene matches do not reach 8 bases of it. CDR1 SGHRS and CDR2 YFSETQ were looked up in the germline V gene.